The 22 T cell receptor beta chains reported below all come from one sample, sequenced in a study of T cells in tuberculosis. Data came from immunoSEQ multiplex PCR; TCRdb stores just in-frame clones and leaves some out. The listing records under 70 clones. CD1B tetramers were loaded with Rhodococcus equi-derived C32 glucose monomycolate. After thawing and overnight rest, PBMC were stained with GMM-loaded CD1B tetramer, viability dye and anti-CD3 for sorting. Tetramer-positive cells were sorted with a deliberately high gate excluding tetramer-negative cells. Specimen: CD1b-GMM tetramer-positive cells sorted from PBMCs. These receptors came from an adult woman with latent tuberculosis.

This CDR3 reads CASSTGPGGGYTF. The CDR3 nucleotides are TGTGCCAGCAGCACGGGACCCGGGGGAGGCTACACCTTC. J is TRBJ1-2 and V is TRBV7-9; D might be TRBD1 (5 bases). The CDR3 consists of 13 residues. CDR1 and CDR2 (germline): SEHNR, FQNEAQ (reference sequence). V gave up 5 bases and J gave up 8 bases, with 15 bases separating them.

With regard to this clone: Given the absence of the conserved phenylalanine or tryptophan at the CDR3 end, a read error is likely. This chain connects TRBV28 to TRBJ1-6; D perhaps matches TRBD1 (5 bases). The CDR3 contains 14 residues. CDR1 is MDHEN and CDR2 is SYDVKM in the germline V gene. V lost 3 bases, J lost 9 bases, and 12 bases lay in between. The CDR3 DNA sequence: TGTGCCAGCAGTTTGGCCAGGGAGGGTTCACCCCTCCACCTT. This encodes CASSLAREGSPLHL.

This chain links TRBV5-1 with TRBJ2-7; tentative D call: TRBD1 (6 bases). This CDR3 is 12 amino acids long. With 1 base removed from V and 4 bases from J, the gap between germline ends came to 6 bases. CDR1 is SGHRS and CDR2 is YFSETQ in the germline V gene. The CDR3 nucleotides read TGCGCCAGCAGCTTGACAGGGTACGAGCAGTACTTC. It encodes CASSLTGYEQYF.

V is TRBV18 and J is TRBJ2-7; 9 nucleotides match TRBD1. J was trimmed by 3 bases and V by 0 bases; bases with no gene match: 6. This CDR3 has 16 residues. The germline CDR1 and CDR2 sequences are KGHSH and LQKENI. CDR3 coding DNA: TGTGCCAGCTCACCACCGGGGCACAGGGGGCTCTACGAGCAGTACTTC. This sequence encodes CASSPPGHRGLYEQYF.

The CDR3 here is CASSTSDNEQFF. The CDR3 bases are TGTGCCAGCAGCACTTCTGACAATGAGCAGTTCTTC. V gene TRBV7-2 combines with J gene TRBJ2-1; D is undetermined. V lost 5 bases, J lost 5 bases, and 7 bases lay in between. Per germline, CDR1 SGHTA and CDR2 FQGNSA. The CDR3 contains 12 residues.

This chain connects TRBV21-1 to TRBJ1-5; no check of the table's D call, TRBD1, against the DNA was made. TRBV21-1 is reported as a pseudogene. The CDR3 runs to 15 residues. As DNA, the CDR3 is TGTGCCAGCAGACATGCATTATGGCATCATCAGCCCCAGCATTTT. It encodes CASRHALWHHQPQHF.

The CDR3 loop reads CASRELREQYF. The CDR3 DNA follows: TGTGCCAGCAGGGAGCTGCGGGAGCAGTACTTC. The genes are TRBV28 and TRBJ2-7; D gene unclear. Trimming took off 6 bases at V and 7 bases at J, with 10 bases between the two ends. CDR1 and CDR2 from the germline V gene are MDHEN and SYDVKM. This CDR3 region has 11 residues.

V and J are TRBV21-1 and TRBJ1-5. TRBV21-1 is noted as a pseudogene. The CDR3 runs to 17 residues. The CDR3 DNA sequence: TGTGCCAGCAGACAACCAGTAGCTACTTGGCATCATCAGCCCCAGCATTTT. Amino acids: CASRQPVATWHHQPQHF.

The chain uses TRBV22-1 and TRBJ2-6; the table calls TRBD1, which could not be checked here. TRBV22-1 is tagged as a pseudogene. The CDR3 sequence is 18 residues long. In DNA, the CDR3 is TGTCCTGGGAGGCAGGCACGAAACGAACAAAGTCGGGCCAACGTCCTGACTTTC. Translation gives CPGRQARNEQSRANVLTF.

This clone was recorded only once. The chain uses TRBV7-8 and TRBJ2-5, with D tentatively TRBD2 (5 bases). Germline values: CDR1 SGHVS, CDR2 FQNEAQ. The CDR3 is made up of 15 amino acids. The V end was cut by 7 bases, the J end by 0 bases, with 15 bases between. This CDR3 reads CASTPGSGYQETQYF. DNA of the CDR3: TGTGCCAGCACCCCGGGGTCGGGGTACCAAGAGACCCAGTACTTC.

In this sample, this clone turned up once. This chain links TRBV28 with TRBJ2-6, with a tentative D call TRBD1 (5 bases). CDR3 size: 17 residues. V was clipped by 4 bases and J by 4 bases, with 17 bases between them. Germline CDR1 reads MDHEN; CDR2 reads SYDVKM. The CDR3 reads CASSSGHGASGANVLTF. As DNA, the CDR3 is TGTGCCAGCAGTTCTGGACATGGGGCGTCCGGGGCCAACGTCCTGACTTTC.

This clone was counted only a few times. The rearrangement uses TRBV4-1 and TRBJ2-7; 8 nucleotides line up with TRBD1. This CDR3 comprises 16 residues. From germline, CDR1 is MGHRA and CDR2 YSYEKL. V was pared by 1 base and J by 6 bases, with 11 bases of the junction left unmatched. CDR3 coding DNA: TGCGCCAGCAGCCAAGTTTTGTCCCGGACAGGGCTCGAGCAGTACTTC. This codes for CASSQVLSRTGLEQYF.

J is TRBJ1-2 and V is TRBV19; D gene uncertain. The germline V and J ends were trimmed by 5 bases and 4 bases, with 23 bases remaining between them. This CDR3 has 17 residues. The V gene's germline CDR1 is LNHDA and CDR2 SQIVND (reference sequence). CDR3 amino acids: CASSAVEANRKTYGYTF. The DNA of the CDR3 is TGTGCCAGTAGTGCAGTTGAGGCAAATCGAAAGACCTATGGCTACACCTTC.

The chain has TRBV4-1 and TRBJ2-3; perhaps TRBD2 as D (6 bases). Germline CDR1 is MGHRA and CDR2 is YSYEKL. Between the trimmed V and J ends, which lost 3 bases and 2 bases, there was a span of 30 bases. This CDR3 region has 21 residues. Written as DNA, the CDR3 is TGCGCCAGCAGCCAGCGCGCGCTGAAAAACCGGGACTCTCCGGACACAGATACGCAGTATTTT. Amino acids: CASSQRALKNRDSPDTDTQYF.

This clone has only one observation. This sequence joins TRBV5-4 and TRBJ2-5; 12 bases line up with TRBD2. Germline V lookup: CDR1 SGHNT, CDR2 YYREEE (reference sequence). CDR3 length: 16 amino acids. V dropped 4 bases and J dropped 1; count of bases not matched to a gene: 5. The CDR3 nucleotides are TGTGCCAGCAGCCGGGGGACTAGCGGGCTCCAAGAGACCCAGTACTTC. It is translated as CASSRGTSGLQETQYF.

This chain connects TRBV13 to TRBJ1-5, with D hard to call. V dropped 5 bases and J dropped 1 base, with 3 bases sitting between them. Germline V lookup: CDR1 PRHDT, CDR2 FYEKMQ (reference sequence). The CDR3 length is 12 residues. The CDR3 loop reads CASSRSNQPQHF. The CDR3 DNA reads TGTGCCAGCAGCCGGAGCAATCAGCCCCAGCATTTT.

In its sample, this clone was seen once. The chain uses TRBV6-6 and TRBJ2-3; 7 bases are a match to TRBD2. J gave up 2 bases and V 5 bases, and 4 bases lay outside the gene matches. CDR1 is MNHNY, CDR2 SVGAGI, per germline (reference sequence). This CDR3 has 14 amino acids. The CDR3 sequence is CASSISGDTDTQYF. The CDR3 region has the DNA TGTGCCAGCAGTATCAGCGGGGACACAGATACGCAGTATTTT.

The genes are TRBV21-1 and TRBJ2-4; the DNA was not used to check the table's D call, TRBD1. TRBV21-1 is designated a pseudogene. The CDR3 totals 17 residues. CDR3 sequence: CASRFRVLQQRKNIQYF. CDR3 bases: TGTGCCAGCAGGTTCCGAGTGCTACAGCAAAGAAAAAACATTCAGTACTTC.

The CDR3 region has the DNA TGTGCCACCAGCTATGAAGGAGGGTGTGGAAAGACCTATGGCTACACCTTC. This codes for CATSYEGGCGKTYGYTF. The V gene is TRBV15, the J gene TRBJ1-2; D not certain. Looked up from germline, CDR1 is LNHNV and CDR2 is YYDKDF (reference sequence). The CDR3 runs 17 residues. The V gene lost 5 bases and the J gene lost 4 bases, with 23 bases spanning the gap.

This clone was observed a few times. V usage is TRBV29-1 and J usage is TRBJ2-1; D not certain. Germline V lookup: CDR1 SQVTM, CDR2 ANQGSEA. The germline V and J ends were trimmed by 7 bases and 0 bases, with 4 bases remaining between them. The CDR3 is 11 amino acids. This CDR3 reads CSGSSYNEQFF. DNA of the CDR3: TGCAGCGGCAGCTCCTACAATGAGCAGTTCTTC.

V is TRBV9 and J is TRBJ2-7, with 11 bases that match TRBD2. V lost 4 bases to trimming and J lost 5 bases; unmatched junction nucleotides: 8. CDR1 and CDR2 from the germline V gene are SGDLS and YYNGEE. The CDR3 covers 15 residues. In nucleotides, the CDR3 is TGTGCCAGCAGCCTAGGTAGCGGGAGGGCCGACGAGCAGTACTTC. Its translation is CASSLGSGRADEQYF.

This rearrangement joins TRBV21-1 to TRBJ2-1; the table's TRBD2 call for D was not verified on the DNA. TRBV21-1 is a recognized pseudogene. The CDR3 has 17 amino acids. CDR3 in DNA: TGTGCCAGCAGTAGCAACCTAGCTACACATTCCGACAATGAGCAGTTCTTC. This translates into CASSSNLATHSDNEQFF.